This T cell receptor (beta chain) was obtained from a study of T cell responses to AZD1222 COVID-19 vaccine (dated by TCRdb to the early 2020s). At the level of the whole study: AZD1222 recipients given second doses at about 4 weeks or at about 12 weeks were pooled, since spike-specific TCR depth and breadth were not found to differ between the two schedules. TCR sequencing covered over 230 trial participants: around 210 given two doses of AZD1222 and approximately 26 given two doses of MenACWY control vaccine. Trial participants were enrolled by age into subgroups of 18-55, 56-69 and 70-plus years, and around 150, 28 and 57 TCR-sequenced participants, respectively, were included in these subgroups.

The CDR3 regions of human TCRbeta chains were subjected to immunosequencing. The original pipeline was this. Repertoire TCRs were checked for matches against a reference library of SARS-CoV-2-specific TCRs that had been generated using the MIRA antigen-specificity platform. Breadth was defined as the fraction of unique TCRs that were SARS-CoV-2-associated, and depth was defined as the fraction of total T cells that were SARS-CoV-2-associated. Using the MIRA data, each spike-specific TCR was assigned both to the spike region to which the TCR was reactive and to a CD4 or CD8 class. Log10-transformed breadth and depth values were compared by one-way ANOVA with Sidak's multiple comparisons tests. TCRdb provides this immuneACCESS table in a form limited to in-frame rearrangements. Some clones are lacking; in checked studies, under half of them reflect an unresolved V gene, and why the rest are absent is not known. V and J calls and clone size are copied from that table; D and trimming were computed from the DNA. A total of some 75,000 clones appear in this sample, more than 70% of them only once. The ten largest clonotypes hold approximately 11% of the sample.

Study-wide findings and limitations: No day 14 peak-response samples were available, so repertoires were characterized only after the peak T cell response. The whole spike protein was spanned by vaccine-associated CD4 TCRs, and dominant responses were seen in regions 160-218 and 743-854. After two AZD1222 doses, spike-specific TCR breadth and depth were significantly higher than at day 0 and than in MenACWY recipients. The 56-69-year group was small, and its depth increase did not reach significance, likely because of low power. Most participants were white British and females outnumbered males, and the authors suggested that clonal diversity may have been underestimated. Conclusions about previously exposed vaccinees were limited because only six AZD1222 recipients were SARS-CoV-2 seropositive at baseline. Epitopes outside the regions mutated in the B.1.351 and B.1.1.7 variants were reportedly recognized by nearly half of the unique spike-specific TCRs.

A word on this clone: What this receptor recognizes is not known. Base quality data are lacking; no much larger clone is found one base away.

The sample's time point label, decoded: baseline before first vaccination. Vaccinee samples were obtained from the UK trials COV001 and COV002, which included a single-blind randomized controlled phase 2/3 trial of AZD1222 (ChAdOx1 nCoV-19) in healthy adults. For TCRbeta chain sequencing, PBMC samples from trial participants were taken at day 0 and at day 28 after the second dose. From a lookup of the germline V gene, CDR1 and CDR2 are LGHNT and FRNRAP. V drops 0 bases and J drops 10 bases, leaving 7 bases in between. The CDR3 goes from the cysteine to the phenylalanine over 12 residues. Just CDR3 DNA is preserved here, 36 bases in frame from base 1.

This TCR derives from an adult in good health. This receptor chain uses TRBV12-5 and TRBJ2-1; the D gene cannot be resolved reliably. Specimen: peripheral blood, collected on day 0 of AZD1222 vaccination. The CDR3 here reads CASGLVRSEQFF. Here is the DNA: TGTGCTAGTGGTTTGGTACGCTCAGAGCAGTTCTTC.